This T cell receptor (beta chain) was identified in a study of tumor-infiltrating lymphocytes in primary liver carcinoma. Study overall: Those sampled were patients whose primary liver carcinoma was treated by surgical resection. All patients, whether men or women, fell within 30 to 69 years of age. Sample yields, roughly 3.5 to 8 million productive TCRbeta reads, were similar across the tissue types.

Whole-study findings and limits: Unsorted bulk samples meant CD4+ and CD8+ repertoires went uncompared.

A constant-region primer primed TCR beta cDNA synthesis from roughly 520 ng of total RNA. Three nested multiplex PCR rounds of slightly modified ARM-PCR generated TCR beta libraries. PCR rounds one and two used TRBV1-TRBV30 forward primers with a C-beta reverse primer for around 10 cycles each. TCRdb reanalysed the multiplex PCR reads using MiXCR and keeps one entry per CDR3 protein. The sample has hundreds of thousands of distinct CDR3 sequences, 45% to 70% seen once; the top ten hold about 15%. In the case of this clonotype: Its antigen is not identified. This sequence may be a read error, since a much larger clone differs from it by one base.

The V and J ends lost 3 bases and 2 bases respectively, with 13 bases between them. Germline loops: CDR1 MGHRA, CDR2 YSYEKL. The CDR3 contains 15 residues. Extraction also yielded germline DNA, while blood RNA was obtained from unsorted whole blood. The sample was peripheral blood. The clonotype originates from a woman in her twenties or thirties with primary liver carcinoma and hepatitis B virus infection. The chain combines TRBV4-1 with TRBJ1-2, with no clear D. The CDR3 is CASSQLPPVNYGYTF. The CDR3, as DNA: TGCGCCAGCAGCCAGCTTCCTCCGGTCAACTATGGCTACACCTTC.